These 9 T cell receptor beta chains came from one sample sequenced in a study of T cell responses to AZD1222 COVID-19 vaccine. Clones were sequenced by immunoSEQ multiplex PCR, and TCRdb holds only the in-frame ones, with some missing. This table holds 110,000 to 150,000 clones, around 91% found once. This specimen consisted of peripheral blood, obtained on day 0 of AZD1222 vaccination. Source of these receptors: an adult in good health.

This clone occurred once. The chain links TRBV28 to TRBJ1-4; weak D call: TRBD1 (5 bases). V was shortened by 5 bases and J by 7 bases, with 17 bases between the two germline ends. Germline V gives CDR1 MDHEN, CDR2 SYDVKM. The CDR3 is 15 residues long. This CDR3 reads CASSLIQGLGEKLFF. The CDR3 bases are TGTGCCAGCAGTCTAATCCAGGGCCTTGGTGAAAAACTGTTTTTT.

CDR3: CASSSRQEKQYF. In DNA, the CDR3 is TGTGCCAGCAGTTCCCGACAGGAAAAGCAGTACTTC. V and J are TRBV12-3 or TRBV12-4 and TRBJ2-7; TRBD1 might be the D (6 bases). This CDR3 has 12 amino acids. V dropped 4 bases and J dropped 8 bases, with 12 bases sitting between them.

The V and J genes are TRBV6-1 and TRBJ2-1; no reliable D call. Germline CDR1 is MNHNS and CDR2 is SASEGT. V was cut by 2 bases and J by 7 bases, with 12 bases left in between. The CDR3 runs to 14 residues. CDR3 DNA: TGTGCCAGCAGTGAACGAGAGGAGTATAATGAGCAGTTCTTC. Amino acid sequence: CASSEREEYNEQFF.

The rearrangement joins TRBV2 to TRBJ1-1, with unresolved D. The germline V and J ends were trimmed by 5 bases and 0 bases, with 7 bases remaining between them. Germline V CDR1 and CDR2: SNHLY, FYNNEI. The CDR3 is made up of 13 amino acids. CDR3 bases: TGTGCCAGCAGTATGATGATGAACACTGAAGCTTTCTTT. Translated, it gives CASSMMMNTEAFF.

The V and J genes are TRBV27 and TRBJ2-1, with TRBD2 matching 9 bases. J lost 7 bases, V lost 3 bases, and 19 bases had no gene match. The CDR3 spans 19 residues. The germline CDR1 and CDR2 sequences are MNHEY and SMNVEV (reference sequence). Written as DNA, the CDR3 is TGTGCCAGCAGTTTGGGGGCCGGGGGGCCTAGCGGGATAGCGAATGAGCAGTTCTTC. It translates to CASSLGAGGPSGIANEQFF.

This chain links TRBV27 with TRBJ1-2; D is unclear. The CDR3 totals 15 residues. V was shortened by 5 bases and J by 8 bases, with 21 bases between the two germline ends. Germline V gene lookup returns CDR1 MNHEY and CDR2 SMNVEV (reference sequence). CDR3 protein: CASSEHGVLSYGYTF. CDR3 sequence (DNA): TGTGCCAGCAGTGAACACGGAGTACTAAGTTACGGCTACACCTTC.

This clone has more than one count but fewer than ten. This chain uses TRBV5-6 with TRBJ2-2, with no clear D. From germline, CDR1 is SGHDT and CDR2 YYEEEE. The CDR3 is 14 amino acids. Deletions cut 0 bases from V and 4 bases from J, with 7 bases between. CDR3 sequence (DNA): TGTGCCAGCAGCTTGGTCCTTCGCACCGGGGAGCTGTTTTTT. Its translation: CASSLVLRTGELFF.

V usage is TRBV6-5 and J usage is TRBJ2-5, with D uncertain. Germline lookup yields CDR1 MNHEY and CDR2 SVGAGI. The length of the CDR3 is 16 residues. V lost 0 bases and J lost 5, with 16 bases in between. The CDR3 DNA follows: TGTGCCAGCAGTTACTCGATTGTTGGGGTGTGGGAGACCCAGTACTTC. It specifies CASSYSIVGVWETQYF.

This chain connects TRBV12-3 or TRBV12-4 to TRBJ1-5, with a tentative D call TRBD1 (6 bases). CDR3 length: 13 residues. V was cut by 5 bases and J by 6 bases, with 11 bases left in between. CDR3 region: CASSGTGLQPQHF. Written as DNA, the CDR3 is TGTGCCAGCAGTGGAACAGGGCTTCAGCCCCAGCATTTT.